This TCR beta chain originates from a study of shared clonotypes between healthy human individuals. Study-wide background: Three CD4 naive, three CD4 memory, two CD8 naive and one CD8 memory plate were used per donor. Study-wide findings and caveats: Non-shared clonotypes had lower generation probabilities than clonotypes shared by all four sorted-subset donors.

This CDR3 is built from 13 residues. The V and J ends lost 4 bases and 5 bases respectively, with 11 bases between them. The germline V gene has CDR1 MNHEY and CDR2 SVGAGI. Some clones are missing from TCRdb's copy, which holds only in-frame ones; the method was immunoSEQ multiplex PCR. The sample lists about 2.4 million clones, roughly 93% occurring once. Turning to this clone: Its antigen is not known.

V usage is TRBV6-5 and J usage is TRBJ2-5, with a weak D call TRBD1 (6 bases). This clonotype was sampled from a man younger than 30 in good health. Some clones in this sample may be carry-over from other donors' samples. The material sequenced was naive CD4+ T cells from PBMCs. The subset: CD45RA+ positively selected. CDR3 bases: TGTGCCAGCAGTTCAGGACAGTCGGAGACCCAGTACTTC. This gives the protein CASSSGQSETQYF.